This TCR beta chain was recorded in a study of identical twins. TCRdb fed the 5' RACE reads into MiXCR, producing one record per CDR3 protein. The sample consists of 750,000 to 950,000 distinct CDR3 sequences, around 12% of them appearing once. In its sample, this clonotype was seen many times. Antigen: not known. Trimming took off 2 bases at V and 3 bases at J, with 9 bases between the two ends. The germline gives CDR1 SGDLS, CDR2 YYNGEE. CDR3 length: 13 amino acids. Study results and caveats: The same donors were not followed; conclusions instead depended on cross-sectional statistical analysis. It was out-of-frame TCR alpha sharing in monozygotic twins that models underestimated. Where beta out-of-frame sequences were concerned, excess twin sharing was weaker.

A further study also used this sample, focusing on yellow fever vaccine responses in identical twins.

This TCR was sampled from a woman aged 18-29 years in good health. Sequencing used PBMCs. The chain employs TRBV9 and TRBJ2-7; D perhaps matches TRBD2 (6 bases). CDR3 in amino acids: CASSVSGVYEQYF. DNA of the CDR3: TGTGCCAGCAGCGTCTCGGGAGTCTACGAGCAGTACTTC.